A selection of T cell receptor beta chains follows, all from one sample in a study of naive and memory T cell subsets. TCRdb fed the UMI-ligation and nested PCR reads into MiXCR, producing one record per CDR3 protein. The table has under 150,000 distinct CDR3 sequences, approximately 15% seen once. The specimen was naive CD4+ T cells from blood. The receptors shown here come from a human donor in good health. The CDR3 runs from the conserved cysteine through the conserved F or W. D genes are given only for firm matches. Clone size appears in some rows only: once, few, many, or a class for an expanded clone.

abundance: few; j_gene: TRBJ1-1; v_gene: TRBV7-9; d_gene: TRBD1; CDR3nt: TGTGCCAGCAGCTCCAGAACAAACAGGGGAACCACTGAAGCTTTCTTT; CDR3aa: CASSSRTNRGTTEAFF
abundance: few; j_gene: TRBJ2-3; v_gene: TRBV28; d_gene: TRBD2; CDR3nt: TGTGCCAGCAGTTTATCGGCTAGCGGGAAGTATTTT; CDR3aa: CASSLSASGKYF
abundance: few; j_gene: TRBJ2-1; v_gene: TRBV24-1; d_gene: TRBD2; CDR3nt: TGTGCCACCAGTGGTCCCTCGACTAGCGGGTCAAGAAACTACAATGAGCAGTTCTTC; CDR3aa: CATSGPSTSGSRNYNEQFF
abundance: few; j_gene: TRBJ2-5; v_gene: TRBV20-1; d_gene: TRBD2; CDR3nt: TGCAGTGCTAGAGGGGGGACTACAGGTATTGAAGAGACCCAGTACTTC; CDR3aa: CSARGGTTGIEETQYF
abundance: few; j_gene: TRBJ2-3; v_gene: TRBV4-3; d_gene: NA; CDR3nt: TGCGCCAGCAGCCAAGAAGGGCTAGGCAGGGGCACAGATACGCAGTATTTT; CDR3aa: CASSQEGLGRGTDTQYF
abundance: NA; j_gene: TRBJ2-7; v_gene: TRBV27; d_gene: TRBD1; CDR3nt: TGTGCCAGCTGGAGGACAGGCGACTCCTACGAGCAGTACTTC; CDR3aa: CASWRTGDSYEQYF
abundance: NA; j_gene: TRBJ2-3; v_gene: TRBV7-6; d_gene: TRBD2; CDR3nt: TGTGCCAGCAGCTCCCGCCCGACTAGCGGGAGCACAGATACGCAGTATTTT; CDR3aa: CASSSRPTSGSTDTQYF
abundance: few; j_gene: TRBJ2-7; v_gene: TRBV5-1; d_gene: NA; CDR3nt: TGCGCCAGCAGCTTGGGTTCATCGACTAGTAAGATCGAGCAGTACTTC; CDR3aa: CASSLGSSTSKIEQYF
abundance: many; j_gene: TRBJ1-2; v_gene: TRBV6-2/TRBV6-3; d_gene: TRBD1; CDR3nt: TGTGCCAGCAGTTACAAGGGACAGTATGGCTACACCTTC; CDR3aa: CASSYKGQYGYTF
abundance: few; j_gene: TRBJ2-3; v_gene: TRBV5-4; d_gene: TRBD2; CDR3nt: TGTGCCAGCAGCGAGGGGACTAGCGGATACACAGATACGCAGTATTTT; CDR3aa: CASSEGTSGYTDTQYF
abundance: many; j_gene: TRBJ2-1; v_gene: TRBV20-1; d_gene: TRBD2; CDR3nt: TGCAGTGCTTTTAGCGGGACTAACTCCTACAATGAGCAGTTCTTC; CDR3aa: CSAFSGTNSYNEQFF
abundance: NA; j_gene: TRBJ1-1; v_gene: TRBV30; d_gene: TRBD1; CDR3nt: TGTGCCTGGAGCCCTAGGGGGGACAGGGCGGCTGAAGCTTTCTTT; CDR3aa: CAWSPRGDRAAEAFF
abundance: few; j_gene: TRBJ2-3; v_gene: TRBV7-2; d_gene: NA; CDR3nt: TGTGCCAGCAGCTCTATATTCGACGGGAACACGCAGTATTTT; CDR3aa: CASSSIFDGNTQYF
abundance: once; j_gene: TRBJ1-2; v_gene: TRBV3-1; d_gene: NA; CDR3nt: TGTGCCAGCAGCCAGATTACAGGGCTCGAGGGCTACACCTTC; CDR3aa: CASSQITGLEGYTF
abundance: NA; j_gene: TRBJ1-1; v_gene: TRBV20-1; d_gene: NA; CDR3nt: TGCAGTGCTAAGAACACTGAAGCTTTCTTT; CDR3aa: CSAKNTEAFF
abundance: NA; j_gene: TRBJ1-1; v_gene: TRBV6-2/TRBV6-3; d_gene: NA; CDR3nt: TGTGCCAGCAGTTACCAAGGGGCGACGGACACTGAAGCTTTCTTT; CDR3aa: CASSYQGATDTEAFF
abundance: NA; j_gene: TRBJ2-1; v_gene: TRBV6-2/TRBV6-3; d_gene: TRBD1; CDR3nt: TGTGCCAGCTCGGGACAGGGGTGGGGAAATGAGCAGTTCTTC; CDR3aa: CASSGQGWGNEQFF
abundance: few; j_gene: TRBJ2-5; v_gene: TRBV5-1; d_gene: TRBD2; CDR3nt: TGCGCCAGCAGCTACTCACTAGCGGGAGTGGAGACCCAGTACTTC; CDR3aa: CASSYSLAGVETQYF
abundance: few; j_gene: TRBJ2-7; v_gene: TRBV7-9; d_gene: NA; CDR3nt: TGTGCCAGCAGCTCCACAGGCACCTACGAGCAGTACTTC; CDR3aa: CASSSTGTYEQYF
abundance: few; j_gene: TRBJ1-5; v_gene: TRBV7-2; d_gene: TRBD1; CDR3nt: TGTGCCAGCAGCTTAGTTAGGGGGCGACAGCCCCAGCATTTT; CDR3aa: CASSLVRGRQPQHF
abundance: few; j_gene: TRBJ1-1; v_gene: TRBV6-1; d_gene: NA; CDR3nt: TGTGCCAGCCAGACCATGAACACTGAAGCTTTCTTT; CDR3aa: CASQTMNTEAFF
abundance: few; j_gene: TRBJ1-5; v_gene: TRBV28; d_gene: NA; CDR3nt: TGTGCCAGCAGTTTAGCGACGGAGAGCAATCAGCCCCAGCATTTT; CDR3aa: CASSLATESNQPQHF
abundance: NA; j_gene: TRBJ2-1; v_gene: TRBV20-1; d_gene: NA; CDR3nt: TGCAGTGCTAGAAGGAACGTCGGTAGCATCTACAATGAGCAGTTCTTC; CDR3aa: CSARRNVGSIYNEQFF
abundance: many; j_gene: TRBJ2-3; v_gene: TRBV7-2; d_gene: NA; CDR3nt: TGTGCCAGCAGCCCGGGACCAGCCACAGATACGCAGTATTTT; CDR3aa: CASSPGPATDTQYF